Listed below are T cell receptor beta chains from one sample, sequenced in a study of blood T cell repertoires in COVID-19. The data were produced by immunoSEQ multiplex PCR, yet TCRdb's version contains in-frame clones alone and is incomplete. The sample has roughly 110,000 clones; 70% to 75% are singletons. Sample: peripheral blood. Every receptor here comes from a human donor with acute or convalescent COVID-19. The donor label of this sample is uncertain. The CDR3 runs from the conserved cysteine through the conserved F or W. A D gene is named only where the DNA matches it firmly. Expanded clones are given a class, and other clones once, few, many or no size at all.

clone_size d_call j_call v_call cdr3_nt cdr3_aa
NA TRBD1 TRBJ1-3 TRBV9 TGTGCCAGCAGCGGGGACAGTTTGGGTGGAAACACCATATATTTT CASSGDSLGGNTIYF
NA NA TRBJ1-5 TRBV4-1 TGCGCCAGCAGCCAAAGGCCGGGGGTGAGCAATCAGCCCCAGCATTTT CASSQRPGVSNQPQHF
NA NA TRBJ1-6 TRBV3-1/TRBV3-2 TGTGCCAGCAGCCAAGATGCAGGGGATTCACCCCTCCACTTT CASSQDAGDSPLHF
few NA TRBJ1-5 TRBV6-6 TGTGCCAGCAGTTACAATCCGGCAGGGGATCAGCCCCAGCATTTT CASSYNPAGDQPQHF
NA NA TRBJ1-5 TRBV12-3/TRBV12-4 TGTGCCAGCAGTTTGAACACCCGATGGCCCCAGCATTTT CASSLNTRWPQHF
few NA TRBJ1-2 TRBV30 TGTGCCTGGAGTGTAGGGAGAACTAGAAACTATGGCTACACCTTC CAWSVGRTRNYGYTF
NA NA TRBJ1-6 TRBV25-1 TGTGCCAGCACCGGAGAGACAGAAAATTCACCCCTCCACTTT CASTGETENSPLHF
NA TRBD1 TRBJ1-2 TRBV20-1 TGCAGTGCGGCAGGGGGCCTTGGCTACACCTTC CSAAGGLGYTF
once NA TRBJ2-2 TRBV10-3 TGTGCCATCAGGGACGGATACCGGGTTTCGGGGACCGGGGAGCTGTTTTTT CAIRDGYRVSGTGELFF
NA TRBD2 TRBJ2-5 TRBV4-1 TGCGCCAGCAGCCGACTAGCCTCAGAGACCCAGTACTTC CASSRLASETQYF
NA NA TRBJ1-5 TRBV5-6 TGTGCCAGCAGCTTTTACAGTAGCAATCAGCCCCAGCATTTT CASSFYSSNQPQHF
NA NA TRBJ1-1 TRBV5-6 TGTGCCAGCAGCTCCGGGCCGGGGGTAATGAACACTGAAGCTTTCTTT CASSSGPGVMNTEAFF
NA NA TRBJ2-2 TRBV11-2 TGTGCCAGCAGCGGCAGGTGGACCGGGGAGCTGTTTTTT CASSGRWTGELFF
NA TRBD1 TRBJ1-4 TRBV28 TGTGCCAGCAGTTTACGGACAGGGTATGAAAAACTGTTTTTT CASSLRTGYEKLFF
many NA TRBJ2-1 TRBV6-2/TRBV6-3 TGTGCCAGCAGTTACCCAGGGAATGAGCAGTTCTTC CASSYPGNEQFF
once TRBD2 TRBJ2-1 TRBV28 TGTGCCAGCAGTAAACTAGCGGGGGGCCAGGGTGAGCAGTTCTTC CASSKLAGGQGEQFF
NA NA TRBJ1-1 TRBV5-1 TGCGCCAGCAGCTTGGCTCGTCCTGAAGCTTTCTTT CASSLARPEAFF
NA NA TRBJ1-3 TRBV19 TGTGCCAGTAGTATCGCCGGCAGGGGATACGGAAACACCATATATTTT CASSIAGRGYGNTIYF
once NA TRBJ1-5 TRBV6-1 TGTGCCAGCAGTGAAGCGCGGGAACGGGCCCAGCATTTT CASSEARERAQHF
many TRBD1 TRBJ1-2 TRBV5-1 TGCGCCAGCAGCACTGGGACAGGCGGTAGGGGCTACACCTTC CASSTGTGGRGYTF
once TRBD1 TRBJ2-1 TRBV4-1 TGCGCCAGCAGCCAAGGACAGGGGGTGAATGAGCAGTTCTTC CASSQGQGVNEQFF
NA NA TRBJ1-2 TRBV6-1 TGTGCCAGCAGTGAAGCGTCCGTCAAGAGCTTTTTCTATGGCTACACCTTC CASSEASVKSFFYGYTF
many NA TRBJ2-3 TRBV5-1 TGCGCCAGCAGACCAAACCAGGATACGCAGTATTTT CASRPNQDTQYF
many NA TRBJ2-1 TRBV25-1 TGTGCCAGCAGTTTGAACACACACAATGAGCAGTTCTTC CASSLNTHNEQFF
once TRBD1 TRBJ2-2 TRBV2 TGTGCCAGCACGGGACAGGGGAGGACCGGGGAGCTGTTTTTT CASTGQGRTGELFF
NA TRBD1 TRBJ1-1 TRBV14 TGTGCCAGCAGCCAATCACAGGGGATCTTCACTGAAGCTTTCTTT CASSQSQGIFTEAFF
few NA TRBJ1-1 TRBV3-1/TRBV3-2 TGTGCCAGCAGCTCCGAGGGCACTGAAGCTTTCTTT CASSSEGTEAFF
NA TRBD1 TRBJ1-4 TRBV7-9 TGTGCCAGCAGTTCCGGGACAGGTGAAAAACTGTTTTTT CASSSGTGEKLFF
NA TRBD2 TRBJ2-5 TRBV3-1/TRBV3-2 TGTGCCAGCAGCCAAGGGACTAGCGGGGGGGCCTGGGAGACCCAGTACTTC CASSQGTSGGAWETQYF
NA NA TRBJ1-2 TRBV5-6 TGTGCCAGCAGCCCCCCCCGCTTCCGTGGTTCTGCGGGCTACACCTTC CASSPPRFRGSAGYTF
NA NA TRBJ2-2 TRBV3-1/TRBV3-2 TGTGCCAGCAGCCCCGGGTGGGGCGCGGACACCGGGGAGCTGTTTTTT CASSPGWGADTGELFF
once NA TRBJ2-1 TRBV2 TGTGCCAGCAAGGAGGGGTCCTACAATGAGCAGTTCTTC CASKEGSYNEQFF
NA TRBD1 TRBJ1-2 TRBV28 TGTGCCAGCAGTCCGGGGACAGTCGTTTATGGCTACACCTTC CASSPGTVVYGYTF
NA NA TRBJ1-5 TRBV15 TGTGCCACCAGCAGAGTCCGCAGGTACAATCAGCCCCAGCATTTT CATSRVRRYNQPQHF
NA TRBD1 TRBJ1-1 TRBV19 TGTGCCAGTAGTCAGGGGGCGGGCACTGAAGCTTTCTTT CASSQGAGTEAFF
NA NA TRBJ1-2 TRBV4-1 TGCGCCAGCAGCCAAGATCCGGTCTCCGGGTTTGGCTACACCTTC CASSQDPVSGFGYTF
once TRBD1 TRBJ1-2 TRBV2 TGTGCCAGCAGCGAAACAGGGCAGGGGGGCCTTTTTGGCTACACCTTC CASSETGQGGLFGYTF
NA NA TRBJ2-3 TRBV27 TGTGCCAGCAGTTTTCATAGGGGCGCGGGGCAAGATACGCAGTATTTT CASSFHRGAGQDTQYF
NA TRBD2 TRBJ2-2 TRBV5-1 TGCGCCAGCAGCTTCGTCCTAGCGGGGTTCACCGGGGAGCTGTTTTTT CASSFVLAGFTGELFF
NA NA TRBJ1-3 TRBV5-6 TGTGCCAGCAGACAGGGCCCCCTCTCTGGAAACACCATATATTTT CASRQGPLSGNTIYF
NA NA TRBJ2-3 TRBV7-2 TGTGCCAGCAGCTTGCCGTTTGGGGGGGGCAGGGAGACAGATACGCAGTATTTT CASSLPFGGGRETDTQYF
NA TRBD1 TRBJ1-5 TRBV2 TGTGCCAGCAGTTGGGACAGGGGGTCTCGGGGCAATCAGCCCCAGCATTTT CASSWDRGSRGNQPQHF
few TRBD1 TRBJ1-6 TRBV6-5 TGTGCCAGCAGAATACAGGGGTTTAATTCACCCCTCCACTTT CASRIQGFNSPLHF
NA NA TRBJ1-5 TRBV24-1 TGTGCCACCAGTGATCCCTCGGAGGATAGCAATCAGCCCCAGCATTTT CATSDPSEDSNQPQHF
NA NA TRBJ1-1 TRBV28 TGTGCCAGCAGGACGTCCCTCCCGGGGGGCACTGAAGCTTTCTTT CASRTSLPGGTEAFF
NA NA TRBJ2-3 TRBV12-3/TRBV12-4 TGTGCCAGCAGCCTGACAGGTGATCATACGCAGTATTTT CASSLTGDHTQYF
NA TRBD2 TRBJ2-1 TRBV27 TGTGCCAGCAGTTTCCGGACTAGCGGGAGCTCCTACAATGAGCAGTTCTTC CASSFRTSGSSYNEQFF
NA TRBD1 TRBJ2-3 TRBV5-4 TGTGCCAGCAGCTTGGGACAGGGCGATACGCAGTATTTT CASSLGQGDTQYF
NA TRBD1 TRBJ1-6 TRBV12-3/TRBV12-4 TGTGCCAGCGGCGACAGGGATAATTCACCCCTCCACTTT CASGDRDNSPLHF
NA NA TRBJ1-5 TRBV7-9 TGTGCCAGCAGCCAAGGGGGTTACAATCAGCCCCAGCATTTT CASSQGGYNQPQHF
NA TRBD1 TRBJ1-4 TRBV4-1 TGCGCCAGCAGCTCCCGACAGGGAACAACTAATGAAAAACTGTTTTTT CASSSRQGTTNEKLFF
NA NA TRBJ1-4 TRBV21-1 TGTGCCAGCAGCAAAGCGGATATCAGGGCAACTAATGAAAAACTGTTTTTT CASSKADIRATNEKLFF